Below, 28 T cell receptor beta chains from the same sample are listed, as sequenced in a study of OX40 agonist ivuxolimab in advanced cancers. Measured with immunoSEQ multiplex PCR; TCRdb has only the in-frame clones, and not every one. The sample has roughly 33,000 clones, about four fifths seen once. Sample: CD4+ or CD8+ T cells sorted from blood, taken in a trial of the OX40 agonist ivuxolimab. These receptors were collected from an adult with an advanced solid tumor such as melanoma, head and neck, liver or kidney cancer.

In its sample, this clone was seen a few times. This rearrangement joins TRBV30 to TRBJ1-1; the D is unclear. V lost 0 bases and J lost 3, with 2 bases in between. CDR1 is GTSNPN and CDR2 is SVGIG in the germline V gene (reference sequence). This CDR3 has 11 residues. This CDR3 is CAWSVHTEAFF. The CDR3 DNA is TGTGCCTGGAGTGTACACACTGAAGCTTTCTTT.

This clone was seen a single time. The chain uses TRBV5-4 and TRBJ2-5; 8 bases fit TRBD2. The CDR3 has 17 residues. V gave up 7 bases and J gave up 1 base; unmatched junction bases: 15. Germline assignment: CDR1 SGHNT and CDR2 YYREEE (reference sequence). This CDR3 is CASHTRSSGFLQETQYF. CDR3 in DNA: TGTGCCAGCCACACCCGGTCTAGCGGGTTCCTCCAAGAGACCCAGTACTTC.

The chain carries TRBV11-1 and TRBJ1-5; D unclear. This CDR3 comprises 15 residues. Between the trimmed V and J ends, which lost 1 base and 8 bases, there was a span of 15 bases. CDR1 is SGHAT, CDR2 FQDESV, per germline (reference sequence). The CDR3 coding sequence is TGTGCCAGCAGCTTAGGCCAGACCGTCGGAGAGCCCCAGCATTTT. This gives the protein CASSLGQTVGEPQHF.

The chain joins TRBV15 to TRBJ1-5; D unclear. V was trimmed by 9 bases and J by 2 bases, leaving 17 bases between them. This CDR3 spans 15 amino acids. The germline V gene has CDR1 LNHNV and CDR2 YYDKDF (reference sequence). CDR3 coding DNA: TGTGCCACTCAAGAGAGAGGGAGTGGCAATCAGCCCCAGCATTTT. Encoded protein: CATQERGSGNQPQHF.

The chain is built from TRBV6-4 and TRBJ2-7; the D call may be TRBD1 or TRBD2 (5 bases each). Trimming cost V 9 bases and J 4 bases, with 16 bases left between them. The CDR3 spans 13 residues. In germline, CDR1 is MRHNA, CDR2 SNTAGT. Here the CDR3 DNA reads TGTGCCAGTAAAACCGGGACCGGTTACGAGCAGTACTTC. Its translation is CASKTGTGYEQYF.

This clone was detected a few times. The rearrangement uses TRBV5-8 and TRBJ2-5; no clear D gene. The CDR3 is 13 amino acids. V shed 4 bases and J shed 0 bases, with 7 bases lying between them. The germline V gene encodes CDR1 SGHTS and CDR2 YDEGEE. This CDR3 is CASSPRNQETQYF. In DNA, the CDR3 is TGTGCCAGCAGCCCTAGAAACCAAGAGACCCAGTACTTC. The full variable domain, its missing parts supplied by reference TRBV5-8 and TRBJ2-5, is EAGVTQSPTHLIKTRGQQATLRCSPISGHTSVYWYQQALGLGLQFLLWYDEGEERNRGNFPPRFSGRQFPNYSSELNVNALELEDSALYLCASSPRNQETQYFGPGTRLLVL.

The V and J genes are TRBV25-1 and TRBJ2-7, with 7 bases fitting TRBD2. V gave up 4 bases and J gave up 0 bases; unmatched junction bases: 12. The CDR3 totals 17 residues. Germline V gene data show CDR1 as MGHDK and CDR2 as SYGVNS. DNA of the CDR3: TGTGCCAGCAGTGGCCGGGTGGGGGGGACCAACTCCTACGAGCAGTACTTC. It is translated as CASSGRVGGTNSYEQYF.

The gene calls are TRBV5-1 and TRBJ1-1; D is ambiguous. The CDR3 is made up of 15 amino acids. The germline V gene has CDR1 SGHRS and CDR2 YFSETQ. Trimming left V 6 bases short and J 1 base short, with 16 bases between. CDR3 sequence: CASKTYEVGNTEAFF. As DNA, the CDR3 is TGCGCCAGCAAGACCTATGAGGTCGGGAACACTGAAGCTTTCTTT. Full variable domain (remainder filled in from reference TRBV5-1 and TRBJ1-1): KAGVTQTPRYLIKTRGQQVTLSCSPISGHRSVSWYQQTPGQGLQFLFEYFSETQRNKGNFPGRFSGRQFSNSRSEMNVSTLELGDSALYLCASKTYEVGNTEAFFGQGTRLTVV.

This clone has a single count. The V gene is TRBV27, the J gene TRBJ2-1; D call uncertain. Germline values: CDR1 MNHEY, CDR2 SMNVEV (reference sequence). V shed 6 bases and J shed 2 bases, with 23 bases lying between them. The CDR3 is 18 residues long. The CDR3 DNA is TGTGCCAGCAGCCCCGAATTCAAATACAGAAGTCCCTACAATGAGCAGTTCTTC. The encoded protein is CASSPEFKYRSPYNEQFF.

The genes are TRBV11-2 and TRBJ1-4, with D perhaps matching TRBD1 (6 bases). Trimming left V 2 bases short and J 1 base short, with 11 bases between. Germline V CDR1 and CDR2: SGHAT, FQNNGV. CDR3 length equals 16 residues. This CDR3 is CASSLLGAGTNEKLFF. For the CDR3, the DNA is TGTGCCAGCAGCTTATTGGGGGCGGGAACTAATGAAAAACTGTTTTTT.

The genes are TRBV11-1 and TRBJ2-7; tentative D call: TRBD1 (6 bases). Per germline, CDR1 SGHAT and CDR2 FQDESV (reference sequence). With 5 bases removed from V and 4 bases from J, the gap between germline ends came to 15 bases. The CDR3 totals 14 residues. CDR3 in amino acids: CASSTSGTRYEQYF. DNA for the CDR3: TGTGCCAGCAGCACCTCCGGGACACGGTACGAGCAGTACTTC.

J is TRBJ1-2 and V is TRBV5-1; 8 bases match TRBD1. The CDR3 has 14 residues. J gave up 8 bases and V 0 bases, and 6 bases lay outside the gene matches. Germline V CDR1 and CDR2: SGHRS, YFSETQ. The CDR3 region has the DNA TGCGCCAGCAGCTTGGATCAGGGGGCTGAAGGCTACACCTTC. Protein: CASSLDQGAEGYTF.

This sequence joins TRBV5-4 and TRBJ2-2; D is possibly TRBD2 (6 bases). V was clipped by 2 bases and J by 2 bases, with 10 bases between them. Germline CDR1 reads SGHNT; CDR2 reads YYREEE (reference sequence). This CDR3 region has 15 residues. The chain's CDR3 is CASSFGGLNTGELFF. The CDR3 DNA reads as TGTGCCAGCAGCTTCGGGGGTCTAAACACCGGGGAGCTGTTTTTT.

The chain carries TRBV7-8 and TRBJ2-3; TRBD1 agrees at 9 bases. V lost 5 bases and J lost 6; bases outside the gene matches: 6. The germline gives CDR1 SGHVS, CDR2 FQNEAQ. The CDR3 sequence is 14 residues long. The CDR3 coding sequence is TGTGCCAGCAGCAACCGGGACAGGGATGATACGCAGTATTTT. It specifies CASSNRDRDDTQYF.

CDR3 region: CASSSSGQGGGELFF. For the CDR3, the DNA is TGTGCCAGCAGTTCATCGGGACAGGGCGGTGGGGAGCTGTTTTTT. The chain joins TRBV28 to TRBJ2-2; 9 nucleotides match TRBD1. The germline gives CDR1 MDHEN, CDR2 SYDVKM. V shed 4 bases, J shed 8 bases, and the junction held 8 bases outside the gene matches. The CDR3 length is 15 residues.

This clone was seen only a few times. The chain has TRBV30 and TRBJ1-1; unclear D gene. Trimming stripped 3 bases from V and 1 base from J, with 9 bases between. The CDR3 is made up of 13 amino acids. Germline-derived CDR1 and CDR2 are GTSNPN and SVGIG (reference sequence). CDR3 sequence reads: CAWSGLRNTEAFF. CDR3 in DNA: TGTGCCTGGAGCGGACTCAGGAACACTGAAGCTTTCTTT.

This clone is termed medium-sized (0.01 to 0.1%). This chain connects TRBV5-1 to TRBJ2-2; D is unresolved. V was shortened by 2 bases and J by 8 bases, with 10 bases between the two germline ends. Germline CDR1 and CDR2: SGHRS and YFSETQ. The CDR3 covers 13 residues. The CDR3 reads CASSFRPGGELFF. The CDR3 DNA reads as TGCGCCAGCAGCTTCCGACCTGGGGGGGAGCTGTTTTTT.

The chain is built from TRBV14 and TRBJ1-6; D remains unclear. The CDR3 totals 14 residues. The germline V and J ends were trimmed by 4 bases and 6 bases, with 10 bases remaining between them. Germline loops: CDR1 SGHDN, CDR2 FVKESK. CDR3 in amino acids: CASSLVGGNSPLHF. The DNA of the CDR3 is TGTGCCAGCAGCCTCGTGGGAGGTAATTCACCCCTCCACTTT.

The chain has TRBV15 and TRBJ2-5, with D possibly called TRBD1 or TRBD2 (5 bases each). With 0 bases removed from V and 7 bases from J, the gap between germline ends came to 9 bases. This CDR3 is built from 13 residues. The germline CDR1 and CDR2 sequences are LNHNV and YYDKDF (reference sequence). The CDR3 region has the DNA TGTGCCACCAGCAGAGATTGGGGGAGGACCCAGTACTTC. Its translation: CATSRDWGRTQYF. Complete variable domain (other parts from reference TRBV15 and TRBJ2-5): DAMVIQNPRYQVTQFGKPVTLSCSQTLNHNVMYWYQQKSSQAPKLLFHYYDKDFNNEADTPDNFQSRRPNTSFCFLDIRSPGLGDTAMYLCATSRDWGRTQYFGPGTRLLVL.

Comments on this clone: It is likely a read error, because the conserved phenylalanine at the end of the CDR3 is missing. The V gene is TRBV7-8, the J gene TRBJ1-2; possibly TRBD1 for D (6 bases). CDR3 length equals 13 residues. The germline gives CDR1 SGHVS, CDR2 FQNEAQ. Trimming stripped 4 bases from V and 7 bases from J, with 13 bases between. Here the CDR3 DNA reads TGTGCCAGCAGCTCCAACAGGGTCGGTGGCTACACCCTC. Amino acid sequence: CASSSNRVGGYTL.

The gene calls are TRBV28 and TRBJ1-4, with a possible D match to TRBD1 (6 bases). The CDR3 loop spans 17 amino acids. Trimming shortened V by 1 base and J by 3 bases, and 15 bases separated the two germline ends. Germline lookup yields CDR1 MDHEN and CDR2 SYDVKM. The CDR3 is CASSLFFGGRPNEKLFF. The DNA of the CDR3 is TGTGCCAGCAGTTTATTTTTCGGGGGCAGGCCTAATGAAAAACTGTTTTTT.

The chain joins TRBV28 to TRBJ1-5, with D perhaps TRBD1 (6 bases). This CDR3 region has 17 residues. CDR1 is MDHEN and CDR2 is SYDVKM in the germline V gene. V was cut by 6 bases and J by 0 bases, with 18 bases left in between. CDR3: CASRLIGGRYSNQPQHF. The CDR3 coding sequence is TGTGCCAGCAGACTTATCGGGGGGCGATATAGCAATCAGCCCCAGCATTTT.

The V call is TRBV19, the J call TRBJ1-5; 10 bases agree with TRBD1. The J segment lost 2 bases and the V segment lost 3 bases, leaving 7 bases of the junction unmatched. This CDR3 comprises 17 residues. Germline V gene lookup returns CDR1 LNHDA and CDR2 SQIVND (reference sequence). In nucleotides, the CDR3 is TGTGCCAGTAGTATGGACAGGGGGATAGCGGGCAATCAGCCCCAGCATTTT. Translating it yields CASSMDRGIAGNQPQHF.

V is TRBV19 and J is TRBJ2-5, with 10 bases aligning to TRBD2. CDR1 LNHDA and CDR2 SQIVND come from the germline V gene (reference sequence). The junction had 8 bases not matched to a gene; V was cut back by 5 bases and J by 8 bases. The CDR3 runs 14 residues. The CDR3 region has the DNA TGTGCCAGTAGTGGGTCTGGACTAGCGGTCACCCAGTACTTC. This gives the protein CASSGSGLAVTQYF. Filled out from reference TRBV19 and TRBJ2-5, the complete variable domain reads DGGITQSPKYLFRKEGQNVTLSCEQNLNHDAMYWYRQDPGQGLRLIYYSQIVNDFQKGDIAEGYSVSREKKESFPLTVTSAQKNPTAFYLCASSGSGLAVTQYFGPGTRLLVL.

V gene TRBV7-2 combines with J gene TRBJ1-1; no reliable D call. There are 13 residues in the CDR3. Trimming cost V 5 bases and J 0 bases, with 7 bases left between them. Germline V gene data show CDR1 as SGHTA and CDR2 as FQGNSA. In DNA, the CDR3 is TGTGCCAGCAGCACCGTAATGAACACTGAAGCTTTCTTT. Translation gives CASSTVMNTEAFF. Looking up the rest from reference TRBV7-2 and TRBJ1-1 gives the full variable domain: GAGVSQSPSNKVTEKGKDVELRCDPISGHTALYWYRQSLGQGLEFLIYFQGNSAPDKSGLPSDRFSAERTGGSVSTLTIQRTQQEDSAVYLCASSTVMNTEAFFGQGTRLTVV.

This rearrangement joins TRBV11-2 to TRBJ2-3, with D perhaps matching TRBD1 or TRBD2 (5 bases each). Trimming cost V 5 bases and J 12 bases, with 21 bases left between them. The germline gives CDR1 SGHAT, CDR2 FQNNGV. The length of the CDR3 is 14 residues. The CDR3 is CASSPGRIVGVQYF. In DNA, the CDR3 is TGTGCCAGCAGCCCCGGCCGGATTGTGGGGGTTCAGTATTTT.

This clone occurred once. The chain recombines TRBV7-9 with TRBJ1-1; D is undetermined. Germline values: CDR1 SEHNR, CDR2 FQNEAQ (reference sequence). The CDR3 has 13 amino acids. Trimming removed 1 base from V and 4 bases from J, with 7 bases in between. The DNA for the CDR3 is TGTGCCAGCAGCTTAGGTTTGACCACTGAAGCTTTCTTT. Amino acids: CASSLGLTTEAFF.

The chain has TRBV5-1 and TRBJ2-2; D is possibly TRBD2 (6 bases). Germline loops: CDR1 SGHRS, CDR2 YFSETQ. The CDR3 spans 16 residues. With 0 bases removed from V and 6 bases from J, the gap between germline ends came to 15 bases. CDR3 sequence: CASSLAAGLGAGELFF. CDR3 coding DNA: TGCGCCAGCAGCTTGGCTGCGGGGCTGGGCGCCGGGGAGCTGTTTTTT.